The 16 T cell receptor beta chains below were found in one sample sequenced in a study of T cell repertoires in urothelial bladder cancer. Assay used: immunoSEQ multiplex PCR; TCRdb lists only in-frame clones, some missing. The table lists almost 9,000 clones, less than 75% of them singletons. Specimen: tumor-infiltrating cells from bladder cancer. All receptors come from a human donor with urothelial carcinoma.

The chain is built from TRBV10-2 and TRBJ2-7; no definite D call. The germline gives CDR1 WSHSY, CDR2 SAAADI. The CDR3 has 12 residues. Trimming removed 6 bases at V and 2 bases at J, with 8 bases between. The DNA of the CDR3 is TGCGCCAGCAGGCCCGGCGCCTACGAGCAGTACTTC. This gives the protein CASRPGAYEQYF.

J is TRBJ1-2 and V is TRBV5-6; weak D call: TRBD1 (5 bases). Germline CDR1 reads SGHDT; CDR2 reads YYEEEE. V lost 8 bases to trimming and J lost 5 bases, with 19 bases between them. CDR3 length: 14 residues. The CDR3 here is CASTRIGAPYGYTF. The CDR3 region has the DNA TGTGCCAGTACCCGAATTGGGGCGCCTTATGGCTACACCTTC. The whole variable domain, remainder taken from reference TRBV5-6 and TRBJ1-2, is DAGVTQSPTHLIKTRGQQVTLRCSPKSGHDTVSWYQQALGQGPQFIFQYYEEEERQRGNFPDRFSGHQFPNYSSELNVNALLLGDSALYLCASTRIGAPYGYTFGSGTRLTVV.

This clone has ten or more counts. The chain carries TRBV9 and TRBJ2-7; D remains ambiguous. This CDR3 comprises 13 residues. Between the trimmed V and J ends, which lost 1 base and 6 bases, there was a span of 11 bases. The germline V gene encodes CDR1 SGDLS and CDR2 YYNGEE. For the CDR3, the DNA is TGTGCCAGCAGCGTAAGTCCCCTGGGCGAGCAGTACTTC. This encodes CASSVSPLGEQYF.

By share, this clone ranks as medium-sized (0.01 to 0.1%). Other nucleotide sequences from this sample produce the same CDR3. The chain is built from TRBV6-1 and TRBJ2-3; D is ambiguous. Germline V gene data show CDR1 as MNHNS and CDR2 as SASEGT. The CDR3 covers 11 residues. Trimming pared 6 bases from V and 2 bases from J, leaving 3 bases between. The CDR3 nucleotides are TGTGCCAGCAGCTCCACAGATACGCAGTATTTT. Its translation is CASSSTDTQYF.

The gene calls are TRBV5-4 and TRBJ2-3; 15 bases agree with TRBD2. J gave up 3 bases and V 3 bases, and 2 bases lay outside the gene matches. CDR3 size: 16 residues. Per germline, CDR1 SGHNT and CDR2 YYREEE (reference sequence). CDR3 nucleotide sequence: TGTGCCAGCAGCTCGGGACTAGCGGGGGGTACAGATACGCAGTATTTT. Its translation: CASSSGLAGGTDTQYF.

V usage is TRBV11-3 and J usage is TRBJ2-3, with D possibly being TRBD1 or TRBD2 (6 bases each). CDR1 is SGHNT and CDR2 is YENEEA in the germline V gene. CDR3 length: 15 residues. Deletions cut 1 base from V and 2 bases from J, with 10 bases between. CDR3 DNA: TGTGCCAGCAGCTTAGTGGGGGGCCCCACAGATACGCAGTATTTT. As protein: CASSLVGGPTDTQYF.

The chain recombines TRBV6-1 with TRBJ1-5, with D perhaps TRBD1 (6 bases). The V gene lost 5 bases and the J gene lost 2 bases, with 10 bases spanning the gap. The CDR3 is 14 residues long. CDR1 MNHNS and CDR2 SASEGT come from the germline V gene. The DNA for the CDR3 is TGTGCCAGCAGTACAGGGAATCGCAATCAGCCCCAGCATTTT. This sequence encodes CASSTGNRNQPQHF.

The genes are TRBV7-8 and TRBJ2-1; tentative D call: TRBD1 (6 bases). V lost 1 base, J lost 5 bases, and 6 bases lay in between. CDR3 length: 13 amino acids. The germline gives CDR1 SGHVS, CDR2 FQNEAQ. CDR3 in amino acids: CASSLEGDNEQFF. CDR3 in DNA: TGTGCCAGCAGCTTAGAGGGGGACAATGAGCAGTTCTTC.

This clone counts as medium-sized. The gene calls are TRBV11-2 and TRBJ1-1; D not certain. V was cut by 2 bases and J by 3 bases, with 13 bases left in between. In germline, CDR1 is SGHAT, CDR2 FQNNGV. The CDR3 extends over 15 amino acids. CDR3 in DNA: TGTGCCAGCAGCTTAATGGAGGGCGGGTACACTGAAGCTTTCTTT. Translating gives CASSLMEGGYTEAFF.

This chain joins TRBV6-5 and TRBJ2-7, with a possible D match to TRBD1 (5 bases). Germline CDR1 is MNHEY and CDR2 is SVGAGI. This CDR3 region has 14 residues. Trimming pared 6 bases from V and 0 bases from J, leaving 12 bases between. The CDR3 spells CASSWGLDSYEQYF. The CDR3 nucleotides read TGTGCCAGCAGCTGGGGCCTAGACTCCTACGAGCAGTACTTC.

The chain combines TRBV7-4 with TRBJ2-1; D remains unclear. V shed 2 bases and J shed 6 bases, with 5 bases lying between them. This CDR3 contains 12 residues. Germline V gives CDR1 SGHVT, CDR2 SQSDAQ. The CDR3 DNA is TGTGCCAGCAGCTTACTGGTCAATGAGCAGTTCTTC. It codes for CASSLLVNEQFF.

The chain couples TRBV6-5 to TRBJ2-7, with TRBD1 matching 8 bases. Germline lookup yields CDR1 MNHEY and CDR2 SVGAGI. J was trimmed by 5 bases and V by 5 bases; bases with no gene match: 5. The CDR3 sequence is 13 residues long. The CDR3, as DNA: TGTGCCAGCAGTCACAGGGGGTTCCACGAGCAGTACTTC. Translated: CASSHRGFHEQYF.

This clone was seen more than once but under ten times. The J gene is TRBJ1-1, the V gene TRBV14; 10 nucleotides match TRBD1. The V gene's germline CDR1 is SGHDN and CDR2 FVKESK. The CDR3 has 15 amino acids. V was clipped by 4 bases and J by 4 bases; unmatched bases: 6. CDR3 coding DNA: TGTGCCAGCAGCCCCCGGACAGGGGGATCCACTGAAGCTTTCTTT. Its protein is CASSPRTGGSTEAFF. The full variable domain, in which reference TRBV14 and TRBJ1-1 provide the parts outside the CDR3, is EAGVTQFPSHSVIEKGQTVTLRCDPISGHDNLYWYRRVMGKEIKFLLHFVKESKQDESGMPNNRFLAERTGGTYSTLKVQPAELEDSGVYFCASSPRTGGSTEAFFGQGTRLTVV.

This clone was picked up one time. The chain employs TRBV5-1 and TRBJ2-1; the D call may be TRBD1 or TRBD2 (5 bases each). The V gene lost 0 bases and the J gene lost 0 bases, with 10 bases spanning the gap. CDR1 SGHRS and CDR2 YFSETQ come from the germline V gene. The CDR3 is 16 residues long. CDR3 amino acids: CASSLATGLSYNEQFF. The DNA for the CDR3 is TGCGCCAGCAGCTTGGCCACGGGGCTCTCCTACAATGAGCAGTTCTTC.

This clone has more than one count but fewer than ten. DNA of the CDR3: TGTGCCAGCTCCACAAACACAGATACGCAGTATTTT. This encodes CASSTNTDTQYF. J is TRBJ2-3 and V is TRBV18; no reliable D call. The V and J ends lost 6 bases and 2 bases respectively, with 6 bases between them. This CDR3 has 12 residues. Looked up from germline, CDR1 is KGHSH and CDR2 is LQKENI.

The chain uses TRBV7-2 and TRBJ2-7; the D is unclear. CDR1 SGHTA and CDR2 FQGNSA come from the germline V gene. V was shortened by 1 base and J by 6 bases, with 13 bases between the two germline ends. The CDR3 has 14 residues. CDR3 bases: TGTGCCAGCAGCTTAGGATCCGGGCTAAGCGAGCAGTACTTC. Translating it yields CASSLGSGLSEQYF.